These 30 T cell receptor beta chains came from one sample sequenced in a study of beta chain features in type 1 diabetes. Findings and limits, study-wide: Shortening of TCRB CDR3s, moderate but significant, appeared in all four CD4+ subsets of Type 1 diabetes patients.

Since all of the isolated RNA was reverse transcribed, expressed TCRB transcripts were what got sequenced. Libraries were prepared by immunoSEQ multiplex PCR; TCRdb keeps only in-frame clonotypes and omits some of them. The profile shows around 120,000 clones, approximately 15% of them singletons. No antigen is known for these receptors. The sequenced material came from central memory CD4+ T cells from blood. These receptors were taken from a young man with type 1 diabetes.

This clone occurred a few times. V usage is TRBV7-9 and J usage is TRBJ1-2; 8 bases line up with TRBD1. The CDR3 totals 15 residues. V lost 1 base, J lost 6 bases, and 7 bases stayed unmatched. Germline V gene data show CDR1 as SEHNR and CDR2 as FQNEAQ (reference sequence). The CDR3 is CASSLGRTGFHGYTF. The CDR3 region has the DNA TGTGCCAGCAGCTTAGGACGGACAGGGTTTCATGGCTACACCTTC.

The table lists this clone with many counts. The gene calls are TRBV7-2 and TRBJ2-6; the D gene is possibly TRBD2 (5 bases). The CDR3 totals 16 residues. The germline CDR1 and CDR2 sequences are SGHTA and FQGNSA. Trimming cost V 2 bases and J 0 bases, with 8 bases left between them. The CDR3 DNA reads TGTGCCAGCAGCTTATTAGGGAGCTCTGGGGCCAACGTCCTGACTTTC. Translating gives CASSLLGSSGANVLTF.

The chain has TRBV7-9 and TRBJ2-1, with D unresolved. CDR1 and CDR2 (germline): SEHNR, FQNEAQ (reference sequence). This CDR3 is 12 amino acids long. Trimming stripped 5 bases from V and 3 bases from J, with 5 bases between. The DNA of the CDR3 is TGTGCCAGCAGCCCTTACTACAATGAGCAGTTCTTC. This sequence encodes CASSPYYNEQFF. The full variable domain, rest sourced from reference TRBV7-9 and TRBJ2-1, is DTGVSQNPRHKITKRGQNVTFRCDPISEHNRLYWYRQTLGQGPEFLTYFQNEAQLEKSRLLSDRFSAERPKGSFSTLEIQRTEQGDSAMYLCASSPYYNEQFFGPGTRLTVL.

There are a few counts of this clone. This chain links TRBV7-3 with TRBJ2-1, with TRBD1 as a possible D gene (5 bases). V gave up 2 bases and J gave up 9 bases, with 17 bases separating them. The CDR3 covers 15 residues. In germline, CDR1 is SGHTA, CDR2 FQGTGA. CDR3 residues: CASSLGSSLQVEQFF. Here the CDR3 DNA reads TGTGCCAGCAGCTTAGGTTCGTCCCTACAGGTTGAGCAGTTCTTC.

This clone was observed a few times. This rearrangement joins TRBV29-1 to TRBJ2-1; D is uncertain. Germline values: CDR1 SQVTM, CDR2 ANQGSEA. The CDR3 sequence is 13 residues long. V lost 4 bases and J lost 0, with 7 bases in between. The CDR3 coding sequence is TGCAGCGTTGGGCAGTACTCCTACAATGAGCAGTTCTTC. It translates to CSVGQYSYNEQFF.

This clone was picked up a small number of times. This chain links TRBV29-1 with TRBJ1-1, with no clear D. Germline loops: CDR1 SQVTM, CDR2 ANQGSEA. V was cut by 2 bases and J by 7 bases, with 20 bases left in between. This CDR3 spans 15 amino acids. The CDR3 sequence is CSVEPQGRGGNEAFF. CDR3 bases: TGCAGCGTTGAACCACAAGGACGAGGCGGAAATGAAGCTTTCTTT.

This chain uses TRBV28 with TRBJ2-2; 12 bases line up with TRBD2. This CDR3 spans 14 amino acids. The V and J ends lost 10 bases and 3 bases, in that order; junction bases with no gene match: 3. In germline, CDR1 is MDHEN, CDR2 SYDVKM. The CDR3 DNA reads TGTGCCACAGGGACTAGCGGGTACACCGGGGAGCTGTTTTTT. This codes for CATGTSGYTGELFF.

This clone was counted a single time. The V gene is TRBV30, the J gene TRBJ1-2; D uncertain. This CDR3 comprises 11 residues. CDR1 and CDR2 from the germline V gene are GTSNPN and SVGIG (reference sequence). V lost 8 bases to trimming and J lost 8 bases, with 15 bases between them. The CDR3 loop is CAGRVLGGYTF. CDR3 nucleotide sequence: TGTGCCGGAAGGGTTTTGGGCGGCTACACCTTC.

The rearrangement joins TRBV19 to TRBJ2-5; D gene unclear. The CDR3 sequence is 13 residues long. The V end was cut by 5 bases, the J end by 0 bases, with 7 bases between. Germline loops: CDR1 LNHDA, CDR2 SQIVND (reference sequence). The CDR3 region has the DNA TGTGCCAGTAGTGGGTCGAACCAAGAGACCCAGTACTTC. Translating it yields CASSGSNQETQYF.

This clone was observed a single time. This chain connects TRBV27 to TRBJ1-5; D gene unclear. Germline loops: CDR1 MNHEY, CDR2 SMNVEV (reference sequence). The CDR3 is made up of 15 amino acids. Trimming stripped 7 bases from V and 3 bases from J, with 16 bases between. This CDR3 is CASTKFRRANQPQHF. In nucleotides, the CDR3 is TGTGCCAGCACTAAGTTTAGGCGGGCCAATCAGCCCCAGCATTTT.

Only a few counts were recorded for this clone. The V gene is TRBV11-2, the J gene TRBJ2-5; unclear D gene. Deletions cut 1 base from V and 1 base from J, with 7 bases between. The CDR3 covers 14 residues. Germline V gene sequence: CDR1 SGHAT, CDR2 FQNNGV. The CDR3 region has the DNA TGTGCCAGCAGCTTAGTTACCGGCCAAGAGACCCAGTACTTC. Its translation is CASSLVTGQETQYF.

The V call is TRBV25-1, the J call TRBJ2-3, with 9 positions matching TRBD2. J was trimmed by 2 bases and V by 5 bases; bases with no gene match: 11. Germline CDR1 is MGHDK and CDR2 is SYGVNS. The CDR3 has 17 amino acids. The CDR3 sequence: CASSQWASGMNTDTQYF. The CDR3 nucleotides read TGTGCCAGCAGTCAATGGGCTAGCGGGATGAACACAGATACGCAGTATTTT.

This clone came up a few times. The rearrangement uses TRBV6-5 and TRBJ2-1, with 16 bases lining up with TRBD2. The germline V gene has CDR1 MNHEY and CDR2 SVGAGI. The CDR3 length is 15 residues. V shed 6 bases, J shed 7 bases, and the junction held 3 bases outside the gene matches. The CDR3 protein is CASRGLAGGGNEQFF. In DNA, the CDR3 is TGTGCCAGCAGGGGACTAGCGGGAGGGGGTAATGAGCAGTTCTTC.

The V gene is TRBV7-2, the J gene TRBJ1-4; 7 nucleotides line up with TRBD1. The germline gives CDR1 SGHTA, CDR2 FQGNSA. This CDR3 spans 15 amino acids. V shed 3 bases and J 2 bases; nucleotides not matched to a gene: 3. This chain's CDR3 is CASSLATGTNEKLFF. The DNA for the CDR3 is TGTGCCAGCAGCTTGGCGACAGGGACTAATGAAAAACTGTTTTTT.

This clone has ten or more counts. This rearrangement joins TRBV28 to TRBJ1-4; 7 bases line up with TRBD1. The germline CDR1 and CDR2 sequences are MDHEN and SYDVKM. V was clipped by 5 bases and J by 8 bases; unmatched bases: 11. The CDR3 consists of 15 residues. CDR3 sequence reads: CASSPHDREGEKLFF. CDR3 nucleotides: TGTGCCAGCAGTCCCCACGACAGGGAAGGGGAAAAACTGTTTTTT.

V is TRBV7-9 and J is TRBJ1-2; D remains unclear. Trimming removed 4 bases at V and 6 bases at J, with 9 bases between. The germline gives CDR1 SEHNR, CDR2 FQNEAQ (reference sequence). There are 12 residues in the CDR3. For the CDR3, the DNA is TGTGCCAGCAGCTCCTCCCAGCATGGCTACACCTTC. Encoded protein: CASSSSQHGYTF.

At least ten counts were recorded for this clone. The rearrangement uses TRBV5-6 and TRBJ2-4; D uncertain. The CDR3 totals 14 residues. V was cut by 4 bases and J by 0 bases, with 8 bases left in between. Germline loops: CDR1 SGHDT, CDR2 YYEEEE. The CDR3 region has the DNA TGTGCCAGCAGCATCCGCAGAGCCAAAAACATTCAGTACTTC. Translation gives CASSIRRAKNIQYF.

This chain connects TRBV6-1 to TRBJ2-5, with 7 bases matching TRBD1. V lost 6 bases, J lost 4 bases, and 8 bases stayed unmatched. CDR1 is MNHNS, CDR2 SASEGT, per germline. The CDR3 has 14 amino acids. Here the CDR3 DNA reads TGTGCCAGCAGATACAGGGGAGAAGGAGAGACCCAGTACTTC. It is translated as CASRYRGEGETQYF.

This chain connects TRBV5-1 to TRBJ2-7, with D hard to call. Germline V CDR1 and CDR2: SGHRS, YFSETQ. Trimming cost V 0 bases and J 2 bases, with 6 bases left between them. The CDR3 covers 13 residues. The CDR3 DNA reads TGCGCCAGCAGCTTGGACGGTACCTACGAGCAGTACTTC. This encodes CASSLDGTYEQYF.

The chain has TRBV20-1 and TRBJ2-1, with D unresolved. The CDR3 spans 11 residues. Germline V lookup: CDR1 DFQATT, CDR2 SNEGSKA (reference sequence). The V gene lost 6 bases and the J gene lost 4 bases, with 7 bases spanning the gap. CDR3 sequence (DNA): TGCAGTGCGGGCCGTTACAATGAGCAGTTCTTC. Encoded protein: CSAGRYNEQFF.

The V and J genes are TRBV4-2 and TRBJ2-5; perhaps TRBD2 as D (5 bases). CDR3 size: 16 residues. Trimming stripped 4 bases from V and 2 bases from J, with 17 bases between. Looked up from germline, CDR1 is LGHNA and CDR2 is YNFKEQ. Here the CDR3 DNA reads TGTGCCAGCAGCCCGCTGAGGGCTCGAGGACAAGAGACCCAGTACTTC. This sequence encodes CASSPLRARGQETQYF.

This clone was counted only a few times. This chain joins TRBV4-1 and TRBJ2-7, with 8 positions matching TRBD2. The junction had 4 bases not matched to a gene; V was cut back by 4 bases and J by 5 bases. Germline V lookup: CDR1 MGHRA, CDR2 YSYEKL. The CDR3 runs to 13 residues. CDR3 coding DNA: TGCGCCAGCAGCCTTCGGGGGGGACACGAGCAGTACTTC. Protein sequence: CASSLRGGHEQYF.

The chain links TRBV2 to TRBJ1-2; D is unresolved. This CDR3 is 12 amino acids long. Germline V gene lookup returns CDR1 SNHLY and CDR2 FYNNEI. V lost 2 bases to trimming and J lost 5 bases, with 6 bases between them. In nucleotides, the CDR3 is TGTGCCAGCAGTGAATATCCATATGGCTACACCTTC. Protein product: CASSEYPYGYTF.

This clone was seen at least ten times. The chain has TRBV29-1 and TRBJ2-6; D possibly corresponds to TRBD1 (5 bases). This CDR3 has 16 amino acids. CDR1 is SQVTM and CDR2 is ANQGSEA in the germline V gene. V lost 7 bases and J 0 bases, leaving 16 bases between the germline ends. The CDR3 spells CSAATDVDSGANVLTF. Written as DNA, the CDR3 is TGCAGCGCAGCGACAGATGTAGACTCTGGGGCCAACGTCCTGACTTTC.

In this sample, this clone turned up a few times. This chain links TRBV6-1 with TRBJ2-1, with 15 bases aligning to TRBD2. V was clipped by 6 bases and J by 10 bases; unmatched bases: 4. The CDR3 covers 14 residues. Germline V gives CDR1 MNHNS, CDR2 SASEGT. DNA of the CDR3: TGTGCCAGCAGACAGGGACTAGCGGGGGGAGAGCAGTTCTTC. This encodes CASRQGLAGGEQFF.

Comments on this clone: At the DNA level, this CDR3 is encoded by other sequences in the same sample as well. The rearrangement joins TRBV2 to TRBJ2-5, with D perhaps matching TRBD1 (5 bases). CDR3 length: 12 residues. The V and J ends lost 2 bases and 4 bases respectively, with 5 bases between them. Germline-derived CDR1 and CDR2 are SNHLY and FYNNEI. In DNA form, the CDR3 reads TGTGCCAGCAGTGAACAGGGAGAGACCCAGTACTTC. Encoded protein: CASSEQGETQYF.

There are a few counts of this clone. The chain joins TRBV19 to TRBJ2-3; TRBD1 matches 7 bases. CDR1 and CDR2 from the germline V gene are LNHDA and SQIVND (reference sequence). V dropped 5 bases and J dropped 2; count of bases not matched to a gene: 1. The CDR3 is 13 amino acids. The CDR3 sequence: CASSGQDTDTQYF. CDR3 in DNA: TGTGCCAGTAGTGGACAGGACACAGATACGCAGTATTTT.

The chain combines TRBV9 with TRBJ2-5; either TRBD1 or TRBD2 may supply D (6 bases each). This CDR3 has 16 residues. Trimming removed 4 bases at V and 4 bases at J, with 20 bases between. Germline CDR1 is SGDLS and CDR2 is YYNGEE. CDR3 coding DNA: TGTGCCAGCAGCCTTACGGTAGGGGGGCTAAGAGAGACCCAGTACTTC. Protein product: CASSLTVGGLRETQYF.

This clone was found a few times. V is TRBV28 and J is TRBJ2-2, with D unclear. Trimming removed 2 bases at V and 3 bases at J, with 7 bases between. The CDR3 spans 14 residues. From germline, CDR1 is MDHEN and CDR2 SYDVKM. CDR3 residues: CASSLGVDTGELFF. In DNA, the CDR3 is TGTGCCAGCAGTTTAGGGGTGGACACCGGGGAGCTGTTTTTT.

The chain carries TRBV7-3 and TRBJ1-6; D gene unclear. Germline V CDR1 and CDR2: SGHTA, FQGTGA. CDR3 size: 13 residues. The V and J ends lost 5 bases and 9 bases respectively, with 11 bases between them. Written as DNA, the CDR3 is TGTGCCAGCAGCGCGGGTCAAGGTTCACCCCTCCACTTT. Residues: CASSAGQGSPLHF.